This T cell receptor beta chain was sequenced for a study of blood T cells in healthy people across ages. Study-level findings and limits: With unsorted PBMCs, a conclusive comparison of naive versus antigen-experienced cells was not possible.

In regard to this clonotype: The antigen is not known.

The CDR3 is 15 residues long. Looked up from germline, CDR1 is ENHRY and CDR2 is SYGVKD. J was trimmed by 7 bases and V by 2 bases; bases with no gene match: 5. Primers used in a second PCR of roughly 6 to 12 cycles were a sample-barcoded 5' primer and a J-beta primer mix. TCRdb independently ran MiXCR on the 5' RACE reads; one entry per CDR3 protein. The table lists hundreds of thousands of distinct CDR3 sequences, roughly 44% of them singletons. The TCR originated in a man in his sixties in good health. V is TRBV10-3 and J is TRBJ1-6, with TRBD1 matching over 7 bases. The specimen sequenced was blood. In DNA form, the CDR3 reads TGTGCCATCAGTGAGGGAGACAGGGAGAATTCACCCCTCCACTTT. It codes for CAISEGDRENSPLHF.